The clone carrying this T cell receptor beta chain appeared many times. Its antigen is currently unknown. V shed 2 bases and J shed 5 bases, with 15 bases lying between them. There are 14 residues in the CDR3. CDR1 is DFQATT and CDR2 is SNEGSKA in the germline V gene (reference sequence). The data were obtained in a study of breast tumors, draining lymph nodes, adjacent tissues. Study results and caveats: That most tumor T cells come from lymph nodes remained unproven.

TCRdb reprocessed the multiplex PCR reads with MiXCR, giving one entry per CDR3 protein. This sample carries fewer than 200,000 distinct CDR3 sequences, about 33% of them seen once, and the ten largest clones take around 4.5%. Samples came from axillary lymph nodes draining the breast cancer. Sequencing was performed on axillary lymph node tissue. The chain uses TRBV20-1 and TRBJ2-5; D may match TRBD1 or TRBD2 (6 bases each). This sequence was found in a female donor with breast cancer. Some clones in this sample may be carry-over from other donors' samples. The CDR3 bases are TGCAGTGCTAGATTACAGGGTCGGGGGGAGACCCAGTACTTC. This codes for CSARLQGRGETQYF.